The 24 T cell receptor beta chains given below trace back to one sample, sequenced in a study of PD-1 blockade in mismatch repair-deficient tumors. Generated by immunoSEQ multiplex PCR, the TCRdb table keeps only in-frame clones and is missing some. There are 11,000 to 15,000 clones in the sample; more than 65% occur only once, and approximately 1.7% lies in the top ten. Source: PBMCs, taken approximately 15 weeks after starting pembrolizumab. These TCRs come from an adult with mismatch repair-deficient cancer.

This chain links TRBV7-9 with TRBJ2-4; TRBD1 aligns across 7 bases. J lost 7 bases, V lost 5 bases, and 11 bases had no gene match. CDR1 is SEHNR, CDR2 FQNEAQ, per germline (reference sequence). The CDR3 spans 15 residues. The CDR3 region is CASSPDRAYGNIQYF. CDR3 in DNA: TGTGCCAGCAGCCCCGACAGGGCTTACGGGAACATTCAGTACTTC.

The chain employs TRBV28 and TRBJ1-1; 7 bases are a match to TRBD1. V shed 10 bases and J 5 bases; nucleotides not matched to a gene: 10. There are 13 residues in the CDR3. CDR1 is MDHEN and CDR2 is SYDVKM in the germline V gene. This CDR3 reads CATRSAGGTEAFF. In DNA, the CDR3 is TGTGCCACCCGGTCGGCAGGGGGAACTGAAGCTTTCTTT.

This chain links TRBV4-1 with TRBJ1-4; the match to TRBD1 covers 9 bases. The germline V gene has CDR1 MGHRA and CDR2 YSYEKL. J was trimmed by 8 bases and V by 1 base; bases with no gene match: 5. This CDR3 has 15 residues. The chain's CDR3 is CASSQAGTGLEKLFF. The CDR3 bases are TGCGCCAGCAGCCAAGCCGGGACAGGGTTGGAAAAACTGTTTTTT.

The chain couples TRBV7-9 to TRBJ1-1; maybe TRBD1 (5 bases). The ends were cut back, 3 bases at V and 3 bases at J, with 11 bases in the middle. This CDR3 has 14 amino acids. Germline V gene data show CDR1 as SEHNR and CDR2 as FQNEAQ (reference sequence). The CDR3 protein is CASSFGGTHTEAFF. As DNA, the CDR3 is TGTGCCAGCAGCTTCGGGGGGACTCACACTGAAGCTTTCTTT.

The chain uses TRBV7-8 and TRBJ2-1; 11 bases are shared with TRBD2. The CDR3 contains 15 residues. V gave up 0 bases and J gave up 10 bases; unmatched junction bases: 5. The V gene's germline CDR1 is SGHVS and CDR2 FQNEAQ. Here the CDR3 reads CASSLALAGAEEQFF. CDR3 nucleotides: TGTGCCAGCAGCTTAGCACTAGCGGGAGCAGAGGAGCAGTTCTTC.

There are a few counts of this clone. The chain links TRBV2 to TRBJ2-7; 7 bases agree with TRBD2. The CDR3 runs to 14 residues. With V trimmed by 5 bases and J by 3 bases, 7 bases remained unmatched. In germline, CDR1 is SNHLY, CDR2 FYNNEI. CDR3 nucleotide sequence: TGTGCCAGCAGTACAACTAGCGTTAGCTACGAGCAGTACTTC. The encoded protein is CASSTTSVSYEQYF.

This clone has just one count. CDR3 nucleotide sequence: TGCAGCGTTGGATGGGGCAGAAGTCAGCCCCAGCATTTT. Amino acid sequence: CSVGWGRSQPQHF. V usage is TRBV29-1 and J usage is TRBJ1-5; D possibly corresponds to TRBD1 (5 bases). The V end lost 4 bases, the J end lost 6 bases, and 13 bases lay between the germline ends. Per germline, CDR1 SQVTM and CDR2 ANQGSEA. The CDR3 has 13 amino acids.

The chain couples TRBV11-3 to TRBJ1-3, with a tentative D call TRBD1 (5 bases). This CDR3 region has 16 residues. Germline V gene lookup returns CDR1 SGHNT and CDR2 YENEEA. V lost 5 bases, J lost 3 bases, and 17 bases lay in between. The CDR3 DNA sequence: TGTGCCAGCAGCCGTATTAGACAGCAAGGTGGAAACACCATATATTTT. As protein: CASSRIRQQGGNTIYF. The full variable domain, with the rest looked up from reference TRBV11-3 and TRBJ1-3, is EAGVVQSPRYKIIEKKQPVAFWCNPISGHNTLYWYLQNLGQGPELLIRYENEEAVDDSQLPKDRFSAERLKGVDSTLKIQPAELGDSAVYLCASSRIRQQGGNTIYFGEGSWLTVV.

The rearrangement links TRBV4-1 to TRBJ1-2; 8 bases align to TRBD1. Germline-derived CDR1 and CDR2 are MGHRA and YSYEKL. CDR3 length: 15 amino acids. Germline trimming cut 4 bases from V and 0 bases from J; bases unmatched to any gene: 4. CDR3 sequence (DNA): TGCGCCAGCAGCCTAGGGACAGGCTCTAACTATGGCTACACCTTC. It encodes CASSLGTGSNYGYTF.

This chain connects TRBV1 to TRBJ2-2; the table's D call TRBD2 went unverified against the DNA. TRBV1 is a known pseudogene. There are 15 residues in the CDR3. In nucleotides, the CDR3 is TGCACCAGCAGCCAAGATACTCTCGTCACCGGGGAGCTGTTTTTT. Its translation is CTSSQDTLVTGELFF.

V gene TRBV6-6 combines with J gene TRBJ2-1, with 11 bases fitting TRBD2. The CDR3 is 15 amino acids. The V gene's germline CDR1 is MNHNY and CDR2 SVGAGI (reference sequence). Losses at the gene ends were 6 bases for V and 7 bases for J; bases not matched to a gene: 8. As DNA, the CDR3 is TGTGCCAGCAGCGCAACTAGCGGGAGTGAGAATGAGCAGTTCTTC. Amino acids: CASSATSGSENEQFF.

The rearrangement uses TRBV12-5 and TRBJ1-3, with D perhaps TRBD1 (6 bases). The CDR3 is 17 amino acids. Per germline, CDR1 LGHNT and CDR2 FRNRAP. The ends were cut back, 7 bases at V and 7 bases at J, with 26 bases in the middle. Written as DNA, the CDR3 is TGTGCTAGTGTCCCCTGGGGGCCCCGCTATTCTGAGAACACCATATATTTT. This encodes CASVPWGPRYSENTIYF.

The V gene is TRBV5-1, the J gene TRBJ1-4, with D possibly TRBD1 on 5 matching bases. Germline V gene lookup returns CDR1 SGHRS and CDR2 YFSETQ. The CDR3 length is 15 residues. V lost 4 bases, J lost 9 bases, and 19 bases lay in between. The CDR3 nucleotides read TGCGCCAGCAGCCTGATCGGGGGAGAGGGGAAAAAACTGTTTTTT. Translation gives CASSLIGGEGKKLFF.

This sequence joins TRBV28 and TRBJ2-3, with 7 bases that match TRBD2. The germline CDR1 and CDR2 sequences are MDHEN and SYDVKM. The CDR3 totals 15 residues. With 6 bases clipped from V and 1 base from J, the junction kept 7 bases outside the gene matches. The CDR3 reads CASSTLGRGTDTQYF. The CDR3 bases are TGTGCCAGCAGCACCTTAGGGAGGGGCACAGATACGCAGTATTTT.

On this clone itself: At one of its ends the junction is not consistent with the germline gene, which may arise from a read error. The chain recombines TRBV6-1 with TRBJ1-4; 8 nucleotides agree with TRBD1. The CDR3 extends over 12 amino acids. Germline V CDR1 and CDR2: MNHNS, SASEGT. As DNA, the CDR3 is TGTGCCAGCAGTGAACAGGGGGCTAGGATCGTTTTT. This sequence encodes CASSEQGARIVF.

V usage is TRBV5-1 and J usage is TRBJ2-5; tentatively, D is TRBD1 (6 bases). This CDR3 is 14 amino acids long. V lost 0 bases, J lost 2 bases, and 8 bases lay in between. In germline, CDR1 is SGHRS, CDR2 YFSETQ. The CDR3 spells CASSLERGQETQYF. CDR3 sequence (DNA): TGCGCCAGCAGCTTGGAAAGGGGGCAAGAGACCCAGTACTTC.

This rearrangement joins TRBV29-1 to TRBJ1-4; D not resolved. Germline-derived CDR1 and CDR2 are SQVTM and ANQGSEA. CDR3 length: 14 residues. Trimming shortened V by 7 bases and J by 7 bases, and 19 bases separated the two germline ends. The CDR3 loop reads CSAGEKATGEKLFF. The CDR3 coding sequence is TGCAGCGCCGGGGAAAAGGCGACGGGTGAAAAACTGTTTTTT.

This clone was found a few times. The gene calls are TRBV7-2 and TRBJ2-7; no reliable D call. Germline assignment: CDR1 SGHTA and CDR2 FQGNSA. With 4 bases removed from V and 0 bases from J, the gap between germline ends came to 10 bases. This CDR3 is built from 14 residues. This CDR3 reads CASSYYRSSYEQYF. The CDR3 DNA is TGTGCCAGCAGCTACTACCGTAGCTCCTACGAGCAGTACTTC.

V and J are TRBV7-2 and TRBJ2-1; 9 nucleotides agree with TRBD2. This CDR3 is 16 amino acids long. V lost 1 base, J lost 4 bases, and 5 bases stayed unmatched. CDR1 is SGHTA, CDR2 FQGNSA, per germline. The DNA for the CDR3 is TGTGCCAGCAGCTTAGTTGCGCTAGCGGGATACAATGAGCAGTTCTTC. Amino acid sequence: CASSLVALAGYNEQFF. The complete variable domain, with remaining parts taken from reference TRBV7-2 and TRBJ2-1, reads GAGVSQSPSNKVTEKGKDVELRCDPISGHTALYWYRQSLGQGLEFLIYFQGNSAPDKSGLPSDRFSAERTGGSVSTLTIQRTQQEDSAVYLCASSLVALAGYNEQFFGPGTRLTVL.

CDR3 region: CASSFDGRGTEAFF. The DNA for the CDR3 is TGCGCCAGCAGCTTTGACGGTCGGGGCACTGAAGCTTTCTTT. This chain links TRBV5-1 with TRBJ1-1; D is ambiguous. Trimming took 2 bases from V and 4 from J, leaving 12 bases between them. This CDR3 region has 14 residues. Germline V gene sequence: CDR1 SGHRS, CDR2 YFSETQ.

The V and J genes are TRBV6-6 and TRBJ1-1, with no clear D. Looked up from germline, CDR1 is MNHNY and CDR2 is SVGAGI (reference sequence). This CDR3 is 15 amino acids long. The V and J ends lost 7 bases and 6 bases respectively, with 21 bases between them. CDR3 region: CASTLKHVAGAEAFF. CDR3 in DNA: TGTGCCAGCACCTTAAAGCATGTTGCGGGCGCTGAAGCTTTCTTT.

The CDR3 here is CASGKGGEEKLFF. The CDR3 DNA is TGCGCCAGCGGCAAAGGAGGGGAGGAAAAACTGTTTTTT. The chain couples TRBV5-1 to TRBJ1-4, with D maybe TRBD1 (5 bases). Trimming removed 7 bases at V and 8 bases at J, with 15 bases between. There are 13 residues in the CDR3. Germline CDR1 SGHRS, CDR2 YFSETQ.

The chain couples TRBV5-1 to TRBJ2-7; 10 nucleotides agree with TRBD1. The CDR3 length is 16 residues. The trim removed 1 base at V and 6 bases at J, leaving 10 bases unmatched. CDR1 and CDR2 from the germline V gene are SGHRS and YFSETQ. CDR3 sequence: CASSLRGGTGASEQYF. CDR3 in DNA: TGCGCCAGCAGCTTGAGGGGCGGGACAGGGGCAAGCGAGCAGTACTTC. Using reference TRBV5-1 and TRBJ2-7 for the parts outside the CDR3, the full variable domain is KAGVTQTPRYLIKTRGQQVTLSCSPISGHRSVSWYQQTPGQGLQFLFEYFSETQRNKGNFPGRFSGRQFSNSRSEMNVSTLELGDSALYLCASSLRGGTGASEQYFGPGTRLTVT.

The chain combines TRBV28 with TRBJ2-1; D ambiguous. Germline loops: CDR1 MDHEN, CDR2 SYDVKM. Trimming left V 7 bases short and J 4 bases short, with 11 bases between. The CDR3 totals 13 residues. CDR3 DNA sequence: TGTGCCAGCACCCCCGACGGGTACAATGAGCAGTTCTTC. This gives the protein CASTPDGYNEQFF.